The next 24 T cell receptor beta chains were all read from a single sample in a study of CD4+ T cells in melanoma. Only in-frame clones appear in the TCRdb table, and some are missing; sequencing was by immunoSEQ multiplex PCR. The table includes almost 15,000 clones, approximately 62% detected once. Sequenced sample: cells from a culture (not recorded whether cultured in vitro). The receptors here all came from a human donor with melanoma.

This clone was detected once. J is TRBJ2-7 and V is TRBV18; no definite D call. Germline V gives CDR1 KGHSH, CDR2 LQKENI. Deletions cut 2 bases from V and 0 bases from J, with 5 bases between. The CDR3 is 13 residues long. The DNA for the CDR3 is TGTGCCAGCTCACCAGATAACTCCTACGAGCAGTACTTC. Encoded protein: CASSPDNSYEQYF.

The J gene is TRBJ1-2, the V gene TRBV5-1; TRBD1 matches 7 bases. Losses at the gene ends were 0 bases for V and 3 bases for J; bases not matched to a gene: 5. Looked up from germline, CDR1 is SGHRS and CDR2 is YFSETQ. This CDR3 spans 15 amino acids. CDR3 nucleotides: TGCGCCAGCAGCTTGGTAGGGGGCTTCGACTATGGCTACACCTTC. This codes for CASSLVGGFDYGYTF.

The chain joins TRBV5-4 to TRBJ1-2, with D possibly matching TRBD1 (5 bases). V was pared by 0 bases and J by 4 bases, with 13 bases between. Germline CDR1 and CDR2: SGHNT and YYREEE (reference sequence). This CDR3 is 15 amino acids long. The CDR3 nucleotides read TGTGCCAGCAGCTTGGCCACAGGTGGTAGCTATGGCTACACCTTC. Translated: CASSLATGGSYGYTF.

The chain couples TRBV6-1 to TRBJ2-2; D is possibly TRBD2 (6 bases). Germline lookup yields CDR1 MNHNS and CDR2 SASEGT. The CDR3 consists of 15 residues. The V end was cut by 5 bases, the J end by 5 bases, with 15 bases between. CDR3 bases: TGTGCCAGCAGTCCACGGACTACCTCGACCGGGGAGCTGTTTTTT. Translation gives CASSPRTTSTGELFF.

The gene calls are TRBV30 and TRBJ2-1, with 8 nucleotides matching TRBD2. The germline V gene encodes CDR1 GTSNPN and CDR2 SVGIG (reference sequence). The CDR3 runs to 13 residues. After removal of 5 bases from V and 5 bases from J, the junction contained 5 bases not matched to a gene. CDR3 nucleotide sequence: TGTGCCTGGGGCCGCGGGGGGCACAATGAGCAGTTCTTC. Translation: CAWGRGGHNEQFF.

The chain has TRBV7-3 and TRBJ1-1; 7 positions agree with TRBD1. V shed 4 bases, J shed 2 bases, and the junction held 4 bases outside the gene matches. This CDR3 contains 14 residues. Germline lookup yields CDR1 SGHTA and CDR2 FQGTGA. The CDR3 is CASSSGTANTEAFF. CDR3 DNA sequence: TGTGCCAGCAGCTCAGGGACAGCCAACACTGAAGCTTTCTTT.

This clone appeared a few times. V gene TRBV5-1 combines with J gene TRBJ1-3; TRBD1 agrees at 7 bases. This CDR3 region has 16 residues. Germline loops: CDR1 SGHRS, CDR2 YFSETQ. With 3 bases clipped from V and 4 bases from J, the junction kept 10 bases outside the gene matches. CDR3 residues: CASSSREQGSGNTIYF. The CDR3 coding sequence is TGCGCCAGCAGCTCGAGGGAACAGGGGTCCGGAAACACCATATATTTT.

The chain is built from TRBV7-3 and TRBJ2-3; 12 bases agree with TRBD2. CDR1 and CDR2 from the germline V gene are SGHTA and FQGTGA. V gave up 1 base and J gave up 6 bases; unmatched junction bases: 5. The CDR3 contains 16 residues. The CDR3 here is CASSLSASGGADTQYF. CDR3 in DNA: TGTGCCAGCAGCTTAAGCGCTAGCGGGGGGGCGGATACGCAGTATTTT. Filled out from reference TRBV7-3 and TRBJ2-3, the complete variable domain reads GAGVSQTPSNKVTEKGKYVELRCDPISGHTALYWYRQSLGQGPEFLIYFQGTGAADDSGLPNDRFFAVRPEGSVSTLKIQRTERGDSAVYLCASSLSASGGADTQYFGPGTRLTVL.

The rearrangement links TRBV9 to TRBJ1-2, with D tentatively TRBD1 (5 bases). This CDR3 has 13 residues. Germline CDR1 SGDLS, CDR2 YYNGEE. V was pared by 3 bases and J by 2 bases, with 8 bases between. CDR3 protein: CASSAQVNYGYTF. CDR3 coding DNA: TGTGCCAGCAGCGCACAGGTGAACTATGGCTACACCTTC.

The genes are TRBV9 and TRBJ2-1; 8 bases match TRBD1. The trim removed 4 bases at V and 6 bases at J, leaving 15 bases unmatched. Germline assignment: CDR1 SGDLS and CDR2 YYNGEE. The CDR3 runs to 17 residues. The CDR3 loop reads CASSPDRAGIPGNEQFF. CDR3 sequence (DNA): TGTGCCAGCAGCCCGGACAGGGCGGGTATACCGGGCAATGAGCAGTTCTTC.

The rearrangement joins TRBV6-5 to TRBJ1-4; perhaps TRBD1 as D (5 bases). Trimming took 6 bases from V and 5 from J, leaving 16 bases between them. In germline, CDR1 is MNHEY, CDR2 SVGAGI. CDR3 length: 15 amino acids. The CDR3 DNA is TGTGCCAGCAGCCCCCGGGAGGGGAGCAATGAAAAACTGTTTTTT. It specifies CASSPREGSNEKLFF.

The chain uses TRBV7-3 and TRBJ2-1; D ambiguous. V lost 1 base and J 6 bases, leaving 4 bases between the germline ends. The CDR3 is made up of 12 amino acids. CDR1 SGHTA and CDR2 FQGTGA come from the germline V gene. The CDR3 DNA reads TGTGCCAGCAGCTTAAGAGGCAATGAGCAGTTCTTC. Translating gives CASSLRGNEQFF.

The chain uses TRBV18 and TRBJ1-3, with TRBD1 matching 7 bases. CDR1 is KGHSH, CDR2 LQKENI, per germline. The ends lost 3 bases at V and 0 bases at J; junction bases unmatched: 5. This CDR3 comprises 16 residues. In DNA, the CDR3 is TGTGCCAGCTCACCCGCACAGGGGAACTCTGGAAACACCATATATTTT. It yields the protein CASSPAQGNSGNTIYF. Based on the CDR3 plus reference TRBV18 and TRBJ1-3, the full variable domain is NAGVMQNPRHLVRRRGQEARLRCSPMKGHSHVYWYRQLPEEGLKFMVYLQKENIIDESGMPKERFSAEFPKEGPSILRIQQVVRGDSAAYFCASSPAQGNSGNTIYFGEGSWLTVV.

By share of the sample, this clone is medium-sized (0.01 to 0.1%). This chain uses TRBV2 with TRBJ2-1, with 12 bases identical to TRBD2. With V trimmed by 3 bases and J by 6 bases, 6 bases remained unmatched. The CDR3 runs 16 residues. Germline CDR1 SNHLY, CDR2 FYNNEI. In DNA form, the CDR3 reads TGTGCCAGCAGTGACGAAGGGACTAGCGGGCGCAATGAGCAGTTCTTC. This encodes CASSDEGTSGRNEQFF.

This clone came up a few times. The germline gene is not matched at one end of the junction; a read error may be the cause. The genes are TRBV7-7 and TRBJ2-5; TRBD2 matches 8 bases. This CDR3 contains 14 residues. Germline-derived CDR1 and CDR2 are SSHAT and FNYEAQ (reference sequence). DNA of the CDR3: TGTGCTAGCAGCTTAGCGGGGTCTTCAGAGACCCAGTACTTC. Amino acids: CASSLAGSSETQYF. The complete variable domain, with remaining parts taken from reference TRBV7-7 and TRBJ2-5, reads GAGVSQSPRYKVTKRGQDVTLRCDPISSHATLYWYQQALGQGPEFLTYFNYEAQPDKSGLPSDRFSAERPEGSISTLTIQRTEQRDSAMYRCASSLAGSSETQYFGPGTRLLVL.

The chain uses TRBV10-3 and TRBJ2-7, with TRBD1 matching over 9 bases. CDR1 ENHRY and CDR2 SYGVKD come from the germline V gene. The CDR3 runs 15 residues. With V trimmed by 10 bases and J by 4 bases, 14 bases remained unmatched. The CDR3 nucleotides read TGTGCCACCGAGAAATCACAGGGGGCTACATACGAGCAGTACTTC. Its translation is CATEKSQGATYEQYF.

V is TRBV6-1 and J is TRBJ1-2; 7 positions match TRBD1. The CDR3 runs to 15 residues. From germline, CDR1 is MNHNS and CDR2 SASEGT. The junction had 6 bases not matched to a gene; V was cut back by 4 bases and J by 1 base. Here the CDR3 reads CASSAGQAVNYGYTF. CDR3 bases: TGTGCCAGCAGTGCCGGACAGGCTGTTAACTATGGCTACACCTTC.

V and J are TRBV4-1 and TRBJ1-5; 8 bases map to TRBD1. V was pared by 4 bases and J by 2 bases, with 4 bases of the junction left unmatched. There are 15 residues in the CDR3. CDR1 is MGHRA and CDR2 is YSYEKL in the germline V gene. The CDR3 spells CASSPGGAGNQPQHF. The CDR3 DNA is TGCGCCAGCAGCCCAGGGGGCGCGGGCAATCAGCCCCAGCATTTT.

The rearrangement uses TRBV18 and TRBJ1-5; D is perhaps TRBD1 (6 bases). V dropped 3 bases and J dropped 0 bases, with 12 bases sitting between them. The CDR3 totals 16 residues. Germline loops: CDR1 KGHSH, CDR2 LQKENI. The CDR3 DNA sequence: TGTGCCAGCTCACCCCGACAGGATTATAGCAATCAGCCCCAGCATTTT. Translation: CASSPRQDYSNQPQHF.

This sequence joins TRBV6-6 and TRBJ1-2, with D hard to call. Per the germline V gene, CDR1 is MNHNY and CDR2 is SVGAGI (reference sequence). This CDR3 spans 13 amino acids. Trimming left V 6 bases short and J 3 bases short, with 11 bases between. The CDR3 loop is CASRSSGDYGYTF. For the CDR3, the DNA is TGTGCCAGCAGATCGAGTGGAGACTATGGCTACACCTTC.

The gene calls are TRBV4-1 and TRBJ2-6; a weak D match, TRBD1 (5 bases). This CDR3 region has 17 residues. The ends were cut back, 4 bases at V and 0 bases at J, with 13 bases in the middle. Germline V gene sequence: CDR1 MGHRA, CDR2 YSYEKL. DNA of the CDR3: TGCGCCAGCAGCCCTCAGGGCAGGCGCTCTGGGGCCAACGTCCTGACTTTC. Its protein product is CASSPQGRRSGANVLTF.

This clone was seen only once. The chain couples TRBV20-1 to TRBJ2-3; perhaps TRBD2 as D (5 bases). V lost 6 bases and J lost 10, with 14 bases in between. Looked up from germline, CDR1 is DFQATT and CDR2 is SNEGSKA (reference sequence). This CDR3 comprises 11 residues. CDR3 sequence (DNA): TGCAGTGCCCCGGCGGGCGGGTCGCAGTATTTT. Amino acids: CSAPAGGSQYF.

The V call is TRBV6-5, the J call TRBJ1-6; 7 bases match TRBD1. V lost 6 bases to trimming and J lost 5 bases; unmatched junction nucleotides: 7. This CDR3 is built from 15 residues. The germline CDR1 and CDR2 sequences are MNHEY and SVGAGI. The CDR3 nucleotides read TGTGCCAGCAGCCGACTGGACAGGAATAATTCACCCCTCCACTTT. Encoded protein: CASSRLDRNNSPLHF.

V usage is TRBV7-7 and J usage is TRBJ2-3, with D hard to call. Germline CDR1 and CDR2: SSHAT and FNYEAQ (reference sequence). The CDR3 is 13 amino acids. Trimming took 3 bases from V and 1 from J, leaving 5 bases between them. CDR3: CASSLGGTDTQYF. CDR3 coding DNA: TGTGCCAGCAGCTTGGGCGGCACAGATACGCAGTATTTT. The entire variable domain, with the rest obtained from reference TRBV7-7 and TRBJ2-3, is as follows: GAGVSQSPRYKVTKRGQDVTLRCDPISSHATLYWYQQALGQGPEFLTYFNYEAQPDKSGLPSDRFSAERPEGSISTLTIQRTEQRDSAMYRCASSLGGTDTQYFGPGTRLTVL.